This entry is about one TCR beta chain. The ends lost 3 bases at V and 1 base at J; junction bases unmatched: 0. CDR3 length equals 14 residues. CDR1 is MDHEN, CDR2 SYDVKM, per germline. Data came from immunoSEQ multiplex PCR; TCRdb stores just in-frame clones and leaves some out. Of approximately 47,000 clones detected, roughly 89% appear once; the ten largest clones hold less than 2%. The data were obtained in a study of T cell changes during pregnancy in multiple sclerosis. The source material was peripheral blood, sampled in the first trimester of pregnancy. J is TRBJ1-1 and V is TRBV28, with 9 bases identical to TRBD1. This receptor was obtained from a female donor with multiple sclerosis, enrolled in a pregnancy study. CDR3: CASSLTGGNTEAFF. The DNA of the CDR3 is TGTGCCAGCAGTTTGACAGGGGGGAACACTGAAGCTTTCTTT.